Sequencing of this T cell receptor beta chain was carried out in a study of cytomegalovirus exposure and HLA in healthy donors. V gave up 0 bases and J gave up 2 bases, with 20 bases separating them. Germline V gives CDR1 GTSNPN, CDR2 SVGIG (reference sequence). The CDR3 runs 18 residues. The PCR used 60 Vbeta and 13 Jbeta primers. TCRdb's copy holds only in-frame clones and misses some; the assay was immunoSEQ multiplex PCR. The repertoire has 130,000 to 150,000 clones, about 80% of them found once; the top ten carry around 5.4%. Study observations and caveats: With DRB1 most and HLA-C fewest, TCR association rates differed between HLA loci in a later analysis. CMV serostatus was the sole immune exposure data available. Later analysis showed most CMV-associated TCR beta chains appearing HLA-restricted. Follow-up analysis seemed to connect common viral pathogens with several of the most significant clusters identified.

Concerning this clone: Its matching antigen is unknown.

The specimen was PBMCs. The receptor comes from a man aged 30-40 years in good health and CMV-seropositive. The gene calls are TRBV30 and TRBJ1-5; no clear D. The CDR3 reads CAWSVIDPARGGNQPQHF. CDR3 sequence (DNA): TGTGCCTGGAGTGTAATTGATCCCGCCCGGGGTGGCAATCAGCCCCAGCATTTT.